The following is a TCR beta chain sequence with its context. The protocol was immunoSEQ multiplex PCR, while the TCRdb copy is restricted to in-frame clones and leaves out a portion. Here the sample spans 230,000 or so clones, around 80% being singletons. This entry belongs to a study of blood T cell repertoires in COVID-19. This TCR was sampled from a man in his forties with active or convalescent COVID-19. Sequencing input: peripheral blood.

The CDR3 sequence is CASSQEASGSMQFF. The CDR3 DNA follows: TGTGCCAGCAGCCAAGAAGCTAGCGGGAGTATGCAGTTCTTC. This rearrangement joins TRBV4-2 to TRBJ2-1; 10 nucleotides match TRBD2. This CDR3 contains 14 residues. CDR1 and CDR2 from the germline V gene are LGHNA and YNFKEQ. Germline trimming cut 0 bases from V and 12 bases from J; bases unmatched to any gene: 5.